This TCR beta chain was observed in a study of cytomegalovirus exposure and HLA in healthy donors. With 60 Vbeta and 13 Jbeta primers, the PCR was carried out. Using immunoSEQ multiplex PCR, the repertoire was profiled, and TCRdb retains in-frame clones only, with some absent. This sample yields some 190,000 clones, of which roughly 80% are seen a single time; approximately 2.1% belongs to the top ten. Overall study results and limits: The study recorded 150 to 200 TCR beta chains that were cytomegalovirus-associated.

The table lists this clone with a few counts. The antigen is undetermined. The receptor was derived from a woman in her 30s in good health and CMV-seropositive. Sequenced material: PBMCs.

CDR3 coding DNA: TGTGCCAGCAGCTTAGGTCGGCTAGCGGGGGTCCAAGAGACCCAGTACTTC. It codes for CASSLGRLAGVQETQYF. The chain is built from TRBV7-9 and TRBJ2-5, with 10 bases aligning to TRBD2. The CDR3 covers 17 residues. Germline V CDR1 and CDR2: SEHNR, FQNEAQ (reference sequence). Trimming removed 1 base from V and 1 base from J; junction bases left unmatched: 6.